This TCR beta chain was recovered during a study of T cell responses to AZD1222 COVID-19 vaccine. Germline V lookup: CDR1 LNHNV, CDR2 YYDKDF (reference sequence). The CDR3 runs 14 residues. Trimming removed 2 bases from V and 4 bases from J, with 9 bases in between. Clones were sequenced by immunoSEQ multiplex PCR, and TCRdb holds only the in-frame ones, with some missing. Of about 100,000 clones in the sample, roughly 90% were seen once. The sequence came from an adult in good health. This chain links TRBV15 with TRBJ2-1; D gene uncertain. Sequencing was performed on peripheral blood, taken on day 0 of AZD1222 vaccination. The CDR3 nucleotides are TGTGCCACCAGCAGAAGAGACGGGTACAATGAGCAGTTCTTC. It yields the protein CATSRRDGYNEQFF.